This is a list of T cell receptor beta chains from one sample in a study of cytomegalovirus exposure and HLA in healthy donors. Some clones are missing from TCRdb's copy, which holds only in-frame ones; the method was immunoSEQ multiplex PCR. The sample has 250,000 to 400,000 clones; approximately 85% are singletons. Sequencing used PBMCs. The receptor source for this set is a young man in good health and CMV-seronegative. Each CDR3 is given with its conserved first and last residue.

j_gene: TRBJ1-1; v_gene: TRBV25-1; CDR3aa: CASSDLWTGANTEAFF
j_gene: TRBJ2-1; v_gene: TRBV7-7; CDR3aa: CASSHGQGVANEQFF
j_gene: TRBJ2-1; v_gene: TRBV18; CDR3aa: CASSRLAGARFYNEQFF
j_gene: TRBJ1-1; v_gene: TRBV1; CDR3aa: CTSSQPTPRTRENTEAFF
j_gene: TRBJ2-1; v_gene: TRBV11-2; CDR3aa: CASSYGGDQQFF
j_gene: TRBJ2-3; v_gene: TRBV6-4; CDR3aa: CASSDSFVGTSGGTDTQYF
j_gene: TRBJ1-2; v_gene: TRBV7-9; CDR3aa: CASRTGVDGYTF
j_gene: TRBJ2-7; v_gene: TRBV5-4; CDR3aa: CATKITGTYEQYF
j_gene: TRBJ1-3; v_gene: TRBV5-1; CDR3aa: CASSQGTGGLRNTIYF
j_gene: TRBJ2-3; v_gene: TRBV12-5; CDR3aa: CASGRSGLAGALRADTQYF
j_gene: TRBJ1-1; v_gene: TRBV19; CDR3aa: CASSINRFYPLTEAFF
j_gene: TRBJ2-1; v_gene: TRBV5-4; CDR3aa: CASSLDTGFDEQFF
j_gene: TRBJ2-7; v_gene: TRBV9; CDR3aa: CASSVGFGGYEQYF
j_gene: TRBJ2-7; v_gene: TRBV5-1; CDR3aa: CASSLVGTGRKTSYEQYF
j_gene: TRBJ2-1; v_gene: TRBV10-2; CDR3aa: CASRAGTVSLNEQFF
j_gene: TRBJ1-2; v_gene: TRBV7-8; CDR3aa: CASSRNPIQGPEVYGYTF
j_gene: TRBJ2-3; v_gene: TRBV21-1; CDR3aa: CASSILDSPSTDTQYF
j_gene: TRBJ2-7; v_gene: TRBV6-1; CDR3aa: CASSELKGRGEQYF
j_gene: TRBJ1-4; v_gene: TRBV7-9; CDR3aa: CASSLTGAGEKLFF
j_gene: TRBJ2-4; v_gene: TRBV19; CDR3aa: CASSIAGKNIQYF
j_gene: TRBJ1-1; v_gene: TRBV4-1; CDR3aa: CASSQRQLSNTEAFF
j_gene: TRBJ2-7; v_gene: TRBV14; CDR3aa: CASSQGEGTSGAYEQYF
j_gene: TRBJ2-7; v_gene: TRBV4-3; CDR3aa: CASSQGTGRSYEQYF
j_gene: TRBJ1-1; v_gene: TRBV25-1; CDR3aa: CASSGQGRSEAFF
j_gene: TRBJ2-7; v_gene: TRBV19; CDR3aa: CASSITGGRGLYEQYF
j_gene: TRBJ2-6; v_gene: TRBV7-2; CDR3aa: CASSLFAQVHSGANVLTF
j_gene: TRBJ1-1; v_gene: TRBV19; CDR3aa: CASSITGDTEAFF
j_gene: TRBJ2-3; v_gene: TRBV6-1; CDR3aa: CASSDQAGGSTDTQYF
j_gene: TRBJ2-7; v_gene: TRBV14; CDR3aa: CASSPYLGGSSYEQYF
j_gene: TRBJ1-5; v_gene: TRBV27; CDR3aa: CASWGGTNQPQHF
j_gene: TRBJ1-1; v_gene: TRBV6-6; CDR3aa: CASRITGDPANEAFF
j_gene: TRBJ1-6; v_gene: TRBV27; CDR3aa: CASSIRQGSPLHF